These 31 T cell receptor beta chains were all obtained from the same sample, sequenced in a study of blood T cells in healthy people across ages. Next came a second PCR, run for about 7 to 12 cycles, which used a sample-barcoded 5' primer along with a J-beta primer mix. Each CDR3 protein gets one entry after TCRdb re-called the 5' RACE reads with MiXCR. The table shows 600,000 to 850,000 distinct CDR3 sequences, with about 25% occurring only once. The same specimen was also included in a second study, on T cells of mothers and their children.

The specimen sequenced was blood. All receptors derive from a boy aged 10-17 years in good health.

This clonotype has only a few counts. The chain couples TRBV4-3 to TRBJ2-3; possible D gene TRBD2, 7 bases. Trimming removed 3 bases at V and 2 bases at J, with 12 bases between. CDR3 length equals 15 residues. Germline V lookup: CDR1 LGHNA, CDR2 YSLEER. The CDR3 sequence: CASSQGGGTTDTQYF. Written as DNA, the CDR3 is TGCGCCAGCAGCCAGGGCGGGGGCACCACAGATACGCAGTATTTT.

J is TRBJ1-2 and V is TRBV15; D not resolved. CDR3 length equals 13 residues. Germline CDR1 is LNHNV and CDR2 is YYDKDF (reference sequence). Between the trimmed V and J ends, which lost 3 bases and 7 bases, there was a span of 12 bases. CDR3 DNA: TGTGCCACCAGCAGTCCCGGGGTTGGTGGCTACACCTTC. Its translation: CATSSPGVGGYTF.

The chain uses TRBV28 and TRBJ1-2; D remains unclear. Trimming left V 6 bases short and J 8 bases short, with 13 bases between. The CDR3 loop spans 12 amino acids. The germline V gene encodes CDR1 MDHEN and CDR2 SYDVKM. This chain's CDR3 is CASSGEGLGYTF. The CDR3 DNA sequence: TGTGCCAGCAGCGGCGAGGGCCTAGGCTACACCTTC.

The J gene is TRBJ1-1, the V gene TRBV7-9; D unresolved. The CDR3 runs 15 residues. Germline-derived CDR1 and CDR2 are SEHNR and FQNEAQ (reference sequence). V lost 4 bases and J 4 bases, leaving 16 bases between the germline ends. In DNA form, the CDR3 reads TGTGCCAGCAGCTCGAACATTGACCCGAGCACTGAAGCTTTCTTT. The encoded protein is CASSSNIDPSTEAFF.

The V call is TRBV29-1, the J call TRBJ2-4, with unresolved D. Per the germline V gene, CDR1 is SQVTM and CDR2 is ANQGSEA. The V end lost 3 bases, the J end lost 2 bases, and 11 bases lay between the germline ends. This CDR3 comprises 14 residues. The CDR3 here is CSVEDSLTKNIQYF. The CDR3 nucleotides read TGCAGCGTTGAGGATTCACTAACCAAAAACATTCAGTACTTC.

The sample holds one count of this clonotype. The J gene is TRBJ2-3, the V gene TRBV3-1; D is undetermined. The V gene lost 3 bases and the J gene lost 4 bases, with 5 bases spanning the gap. This CDR3 has 12 amino acids. CDR1 and CDR2 from the germline V gene are LGHDT and YNNKEL (reference sequence). CDR3: CASSHVPDTQYF. In DNA, the CDR3 is TGTGCCAGCAGCCATGTCCCAGATACGCAGTATTTT.

A few counts support this clonotype. The chain combines TRBV11-3 with TRBJ1-4; D is perhaps TRBD1 (5 bases). V was shortened by 2 bases and J by 5 bases, with 12 bases between the two germline ends. The CDR3 spans 15 residues. Germline CDR1 is SGHNT and CDR2 is YENEEA. The CDR3 DNA follows: TGTGCCAGCAGCTTATGGGGGGATCCCAATGAAAAACTGTTTTTT. It codes for CASSLWGDPNEKLFF.

Only a few counts were recorded for this clonotype. The rearrangement joins TRBV14 to TRBJ1-2; 8 bases are a match to TRBD1. Looked up from germline, CDR1 is SGHDN and CDR2 is FVKESK. This CDR3 comprises 13 residues. The J segment lost 8 bases and the V segment lost 5 bases, leaving 7 bases of the junction unmatched. DNA for the CDR3: TGTGCCAGCAGCAAGGACAGGGACGGCGGCTACACCTTC. Translated: CASSKDRDGGYTF. The whole variable domain, filled in from reference TRBV14 and TRBJ1-2, reads EAGVTQFPSHSVIEKGQTVTLRCDPISGHDNLYWYRRVMGKEIKFLLHFVKESKQDESGMPNNRFLAERTGGTYSTLKVQPAELEDSGVYFCASSKDRDGGYTFGSGTRLTVV.

This clonotype has more than one count but fewer than ten. This sequence joins TRBV7-2 and TRBJ1-1, with a tentative D call TRBD1 (5 bases). Germline assignment: CDR1 SGHTA and CDR2 FQGNSA. The V end lost 5 bases, the J end lost 0 bases, and 16 bases lay between the germline ends. The CDR3 consists of 16 residues. As DNA, the CDR3 is TGTGCCAGCAGCCCCCTGGAGGGGATCATGAACACTGAAGCTTTCTTT. It encodes CASSPLEGIMNTEAFF.

This clonotype was recorded a few times. The chain is built from TRBV4-2 and TRBJ2-7; weak D call: TRBD1 (5 bases). The germline CDR1 and CDR2 sequences are LGHNA and YNFKEQ. V was shortened by 7 bases and J by 1 base, with 17 bases between the two germline ends. The CDR3 is 15 residues long. CDR3 sequence: CASNFEQGISYEQYF. The CDR3 nucleotides are TGTGCCAGCAACTTTGAGCAGGGCATTTCCTACGAGCAGTACTTC.

The chain combines TRBV29-1 with TRBJ2-3, with 7 bases that match TRBD2. The CDR3 consists of 17 residues. V was clipped by 0 bases and J by 5 bases; unmatched bases: 14. Looked up from germline, CDR1 is SQVTM and CDR2 is ANQGSEA. The CDR3 DNA reads TGCAGCGTTGAAGATTGGGAGGGAGGGCCTCGAGGAGATACGCAGTATTTT. Translated, it gives CSVEDWEGGPRGDTQYF.

Of note for this clonotype: Relative to the germline gene, one junction end is altered; a read error may explain this. The rearrangement uses TRBV6-1 and TRBJ2-7; D remains ambiguous. Germline assignment: CDR1 MNHNS and CDR2 SASEGT. The CDR3 contains 13 residues. The CDR3 region is CASNEDLVYEQYF. In DNA form, the CDR3 reads TGTGCCAGCAATGAAGACCTAGTCTACGAGCAGTACTTC.

The CDR3 sequence is CAISGQGETQYF. In DNA, the CDR3 is TGTGCCATCAGCGGACAGGGAGAGACCCAGTACTTC. The chain has TRBV10-3 and TRBJ2-5; 8 bases map to TRBD1. V lost 6 bases to trimming and J lost 4 bases; unmatched junction nucleotides: 1. The length of the CDR3 is 12 residues. Germline V lookup: CDR1 ENHRY, CDR2 SYGVKD.

This clonotype has just a few counts. The chain has TRBV10-3 and TRBJ2-3; D unclear. Germline V lookup: CDR1 ENHRY, CDR2 SYGVKD. V shed 6 bases and J shed 4 bases, with 17 bases lying between them. This CDR3 is built from 15 residues. CDR3 DNA: TGTGCCATCAGCCACGGTGGCGAGAGGCCAGATACGCAGTATTTT. This sequence encodes CAISHGGERPDTQYF.

This clonotype was seen only a few times. The chain recombines TRBV6-2 or TRBV6-3 with TRBJ1-5, with D possibly being TRBD1 (5 bases). Trimming cost V 6 bases and J 0 bases, with 15 bases left between them. Germline loops: CDR1 MNHEY, CDR2 SVGEGT. This CDR3 has 16 amino acids. The DNA of the CDR3 is TGTGCCAGCAGGGACTCCGGGACTCATAGCAATCAGCCCCAGCATTTT. As protein: CASRDSGTHSNQPQHF.

The chain uses TRBV29-1 and TRBJ2-7; D is unresolved. Trimming took off 2 bases at V and 4 bases at J, with 6 bases between the two ends. Germline V gene lookup returns CDR1 SQVTM and CDR2 ANQGSEA. The CDR3 sequence is 11 residues long. The CDR3 DNA is TGCAGCGTTGAAACTGCGTACGAGCAGTACTTC. Translating it yields CSVETAYEQYF.

This chain links TRBV27 with TRBJ1-3, with D tentatively TRBD1 (5 bases). The CDR3 is made up of 13 amino acids. Per germline, CDR1 MNHEY and CDR2 SMNVEV (reference sequence). V lost 10 bases and J 0 bases, leaving 10 bases between the germline ends. CDR3 sequence (DNA): TGTGCCACCCGGGGGATCTCTGGAAACACCATATATTTT. As protein: CATRGISGNTIYF.

V gene TRBV3-1 combines with J gene TRBJ2-5, with a weak D call TRBD1 (6 bases). The length of the CDR3 is 14 residues. Germline assignment: CDR1 LGHDT and CDR2 YNNKEL (reference sequence). V was trimmed by 1 base and J by 3 bases, leaving 9 bases between them. The CDR3 sequence is CASSQGQGKETQYF. In DNA, the CDR3 is TGTGCCAGCAGCCAAGGCCAGGGGAAAGAGACCCAGTACTTC.

The chain employs TRBV5-1 and TRBJ2-1; 8 bases are shared with TRBD1. This CDR3 comprises 14 residues. Per germline, CDR1 SGHRS and CDR2 YFSETQ. With 5 bases clipped from V and 6 bases from J, the junction kept 7 bases outside the gene matches. DNA of the CDR3: TGCGCCAGCAGACTCCAGGGGGCGAGCAATGAGCAGTTCTTC. Amino acids: CASRLQGASNEQFF.

This clonotype was counted once. The chain is built from TRBV12-3 or TRBV12-4 and TRBJ2-5; no clear D gene. Between the trimmed V and J ends, which lost 6 bases and 3 bases, there was a span of 11 bases. The CDR3 spans 13 residues. The CDR3 loop reads CASSIVGKETQYF. The CDR3 DNA sequence: TGTGCCAGCAGCATTGTGGGGAAAGAGACCCAGTACTTC.

V gene TRBV24-1 combines with J gene TRBJ1-2; TRBD1 matches 7 bases. Germline CDR1 KGHDR, CDR2 SFDVKD. J was trimmed by 2 bases and V by 5 bases; bases with no gene match: 4. The CDR3 has 14 residues. CDR3 residues: CATSAEGQNYGYTF. Here the CDR3 DNA reads TGTGCCACCAGTGCCGAGGGACAGAACTATGGCTACACCTTC.

The chain recombines TRBV7-3 with TRBJ2-5, with D hard to call. The CDR3 sequence is 13 residues long. Trimming left V 5 bases short and J 1 base short, with 8 bases between. The germline gives CDR1 SGHTA, CDR2 FQGTGA. DNA of the CDR3: TGTGCCAGCAGCAACTCCCCCCAAGAGACCCAGTACTTC. Its protein is CASSNSPQETQYF.

This clonotype was counted ten times or more. Here the CDR3 reads CASSSRLAGGSETQYF. In nucleotides, the CDR3 is TGTGCCAGCAGCTCCCGGCTAGCGGGAGGTTCAGAGACCCAGTACTTC. This sequence joins TRBV7-2 and TRBJ2-5; 11 nucleotides agree with TRBD2. CDR1 is SGHTA, CDR2 FQGNSA, per germline. The length of the CDR3 is 16 residues. Trimming removed 4 bases from V and 4 bases from J; junction bases left unmatched: 8.

This chain links TRBV5-6 with TRBJ2-4; 7 bases map to TRBD1. Germline loops: CDR1 SGHDT, CDR2 YYEEEE. V was pared by 1 base and J by 1 base, with 5 bases of the junction left unmatched. The CDR3 is 16 amino acids. The CDR3 bases are TGTGCCAGCAGCTTGACAGGGGCGAGGGCCAAAAACATTCAGTACTTC. Translating gives CASSLTGARAKNIQYF.

The V call is TRBV2, the J call TRBJ2-6; D is perhaps TRBD1 (5 bases). This CDR3 has 15 amino acids. The ends were cut back, 3 bases at V and 2 bases at J, with 8 bases in the middle. CDR1 is SNHLY, CDR2 FYNNEI, per germline. This CDR3 is CASSDSGPGANVLTF. CDR3 DNA: TGTGCCAGCAGTGATTCAGGGCCTGGGGCCAACGTCCTGACTTTC.

This clonotype was recorded only once. The chain is built from TRBV5-6 and TRBJ1-1, with D hard to call. V lost 2 bases to trimming and J lost 4 bases, with 6 bases between them. Germline assignment: CDR1 SGHDT and CDR2 YYEEEE. The CDR3 spans 12 residues. The CDR3 loop is CASSFSVTEAFF. CDR3 nucleotides: TGTGCCAGCAGCTTCAGTGTCACTGAAGCTTTCTTT.

This sequence joins TRBV14 and TRBJ1-6; possibly TRBD1 for D (6 bases). CDR1 and CDR2 from the germline V gene are SGHDN and FVKESK. The CDR3 totals 15 residues. Trimming removed 2 bases at V and 9 bases at J, with 14 bases between. For the CDR3, the DNA is TGTGCCAGCAGCCAAACCCAGGGGCCCGGTTCACCCCTCCACTTT. This encodes CASSQTQGPGSPLHF. The entire variable domain, with the rest obtained from reference TRBV14 and TRBJ1-6, is as follows: EAGVTQFPSHSVIEKGQTVTLRCDPISGHDNLYWYRRVMGKEIKFLLHFVKESKQDESGMPNNRFLAERTGGTYSTLKVQPAELEDSGVYFCASSQTQGPGSPLHFGNGTRLTVT.

A few counts support this clonotype. CDR3 loop: CASSLGPRTSGYNEQFF. DNA for the CDR3: TGCGCCAGCAGCTTGGGTCCTAGGACTAGCGGCTACAATGAGCAGTTCTTC. The chain employs TRBV5-1 and TRBJ2-1, with 10 nucleotides matching TRBD2. The CDR3 covers 17 residues. The ends lost 0 bases at V and 3 bases at J; junction bases unmatched: 6. Germline V CDR1 and CDR2: SGHRS, YFSETQ.

This clonotype has more than one count but fewer than ten. This chain connects TRBV27 to TRBJ2-5; D might be TRBD2 (5 bases). This CDR3 is 14 amino acids long. Germline V lookup: CDR1 MNHEY, CDR2 SMNVEV (reference sequence). Trimming took off 3 bases at V and 3 bases at J, with 11 bases between the two ends. The CDR3: CASSFGGAEETQYF. The DNA of the CDR3 is TGTGCCAGCAGTTTCGGTGGAGCGGAAGAGACCCAGTACTTC.

As to this clonotype: A much larger clone differs by one base, so this may be a read error. V is TRBV10-3 and J is TRBJ2-5; perhaps TRBD1 as D (7 bases). V gave up 11 bases and J gave up 4 bases, with 11 bases separating them. The CDR3 is 11 residues long. Germline V gene lookup returns CDR1 ENHRY and CDR2 SYGVKD. DNA of the CDR3: TGTGCCGTTCAGGGGGGAGAGACCCAGTACTTC. Protein product: CAVQGGETQYF.

The chain uses TRBV28 and TRBJ2-3; 13 bases match TRBD2. Germline CDR1 reads MDHEN; CDR2 reads SYDVKM. With V trimmed by 4 bases and J by 4 bases, 8 bases remained unmatched. The CDR3 has 17 residues. The CDR3 sequence is CASSSEGLAGVADTQYF. The CDR3 DNA reads as TGTGCCAGCAGTTCAGAAGGACTAGCGGGAGTTGCAGATACGCAGTATTTT.